The 9 T cell receptor beta chains presented below share a single source sample, sequenced in a study of vaccination effects on CD4 cells after COVID-19. Their recognized antigens are unknown. Here immunoSEQ multiplex PCR was the method, and the copy in TCRdb shows in-frame clones only, minus some. The sample comprises roughly 70,000 clones, 70% to 75% of which are singletons, and about 1.6% rests with the top ten. Before sequencing took place, the ViraFEST assay used viral peptide pools to expand antigen-specific CD4+ T cells. Following a roughly eleven-day culture, CD4+ T cells were purified. Subjects were given two BNT162b2 or mRNA-1273 vaccine doses. The input for sequencing was CD4+ T cells from PBMCs cultured with HCoV-229E spike peptides, taken after COVID-19 vaccination. All receptors come from a human donor who received a COVID-19 vaccine.

The chain joins TRBV5-6 to TRBJ1-6; TRBD1 matches 10 bases. Germline-derived CDR1 and CDR2 are SGHDT and YYEEEE. J gave up 8 bases and V 4 bases, and 3 bases lay outside the gene matches. The CDR3 loop spans 14 amino acids. In DNA, the CDR3 is TGTGCCAGCAGCCAAGGACAGGGGGATTCACCCCTCCACTTT. Amino acid sequence: CASSQGQGDSPLHF.

The V gene is TRBV7-2, the J gene TRBJ2-5, with 8 bases lining up with TRBD1. Germline V gene sequence: CDR1 SGHTA, CDR2 FQGNSA. The J segment lost 0 bases and the V segment lost 2 bases, leaving 8 bases of the junction unmatched. The CDR3 has 17 residues. This chain's CDR3 is CASSLRSGTGYQETQYF. In nucleotides, the CDR3 is TGTGCCAGCAGCTTACGTTCCGGGACAGGTTACCAAGAGACCCAGTACTTC.

The chain uses TRBV25-1 and TRBJ2-5; D remains unclear. Trimming removed 5 bases from V and 2 bases from J, with 9 bases in between. The germline gives CDR1 MGHDK, CDR2 SYGVNS. CDR3 length: 13 amino acids. The CDR3 sequence is CASSNTAQETQYF. The CDR3 bases are TGTGCCAGCAGTAACACAGCGCAAGAGACCCAGTACTTC.

The chain has TRBV30 and TRBJ2-1; 14 nucleotides match TRBD2. Losses at the gene ends were 3 bases for V and 0 bases for J; bases not matched to a gene: 13. The CDR3 has 20 residues. Germline lookup yields CDR1 GTSNPN and CDR2 SVGIG (reference sequence). Here the CDR3 DNA reads TGTGCCTGGAGACCTCCCCCGGGACTAGCGGGGGCGAGCTCCTACAATGAGCAGTTCTTC. Amino acid sequence: CAWRPPPGLAGASSYNEQFF.

This clone turned up a few times. The chain combines TRBV2 with TRBJ1-5, with D unresolved. The V and J ends lost 3 bases and 5 bases respectively, with 11 bases between them. Per the germline V gene, CDR1 is SNHLY and CDR2 is FYNNEI. The CDR3 has 14 amino acids. For the CDR3, the DNA is TGTGCCAGCAGTGACACGACGGCAGATCAGCCCCAGCATTTT. Amino acid sequence: CASSDTTADQPQHF.

The V call is TRBV2, the J call TRBJ1-1; D is uncertain. V shed 7 bases and J shed 4 bases, with 16 bases lying between them. CDR3 length: 14 amino acids. The germline V gene encodes CDR1 SNHLY and CDR2 FYNNEI. CDR3 sequence reads: CASKTEDAFTEAFF. CDR3 nucleotide sequence: TGTGCCAGCAAAACGGAAGATGCGTTCACTGAAGCTTTCTTT.

This chain connects TRBV25-1 to TRBJ2-3; D remains unclear. This CDR3 is 11 amino acids long. From germline, CDR1 is MGHDK and CDR2 SYGVNS. The germline V and J ends were trimmed by 8 bases and 5 bases, with 8 bases remaining between them. CDR3 amino acids: CASALGDTQYF. DNA of the CDR3: TGTGCCAGCGCGCTTGGAGATACGCAGTATTTT.

This chain uses TRBV21-1 with TRBJ2-7; the DNA was not used to check the table's D call, TRBD1. TRBV21-1 represents a pseudogene. The CDR3 is made up of 16 amino acids. This CDR3 reads CASSILRRQPTYEQYV. CDR3 nucleotides: TGTGCCAGCAGCATCCTAAGGAGACAGCCTACCTACGAGCAGTACGTC.

The rearrangement joins TRBV7-8 to TRBJ2-2; 7 bases are shared with TRBD2. V gave up 5 bases and J gave up 14 bases; unmatched junction bases: 8. The germline V gene encodes CDR1 SGHVS and CDR2 FQNEAQ. The CDR3 runs 12 residues. CDR3 amino acids: CASSHLSGSLFF. In nucleotides, the CDR3 is TGTGCCAGCAGCCACCTTAGCGGGTCCCTGTTTTTT.